These 28 T cell receptor beta chains share one sample of origin, sequenced in a study of blood T cell repertoires in COVID-19. Some clones are missing from TCRdb's copy, which holds only in-frame ones; the method was immunoSEQ multiplex PCR. The table has fewer than 250,000 clones, around 84% seen once; the top ten hold just under 20%. Sequenced sample: peripheral blood. The source of these receptors is a man aged 25-40 years with active or convalescent COVID-19.

This clone has just a few counts. The CDR3 DNA follows: TGTGCCAGCAGCCAAGATCTGGGAGCTAATGAAAAACTGTTTTTT. This translates into CASSQDLGANEKLFF. V usage is TRBV14 and J usage is TRBJ1-4, with D unresolved. The CDR3 runs to 15 residues. V was trimmed by 0 bases and J by 3 bases, leaving 8 bases between them. Looked up from germline, CDR1 is SGHDN and CDR2 is FVKESK.

The rearrangement uses TRBV5-5 and TRBJ2-2, with a weak D call TRBD2 (5 bases). Trimming shortened V by 4 bases and J by 2 bases, and 15 bases separated the two germline ends. Germline loops: CDR1 SGHKS, CDR2 YYEKEE (reference sequence). The CDR3 extends over 16 amino acids. This CDR3 reads CASSPVLVSNTGELFF. The CDR3 DNA reads TGTGCCAGCAGCCCCGTACTAGTTTCTAACACCGGGGAGCTGTTTTTT.

CDR3 sequence (DNA): TGTGCCAGCAGTTACTCGGGGACACCAAGCCGTGAAGCTTTCTTT. Amino acids: CASSYSGTPSREAFF. This rearrangement joins TRBV6-5 to TRBJ1-1; D is perhaps TRBD1 (6 bases). Trimming removed 0 bases from V and 7 bases from J, with 15 bases in between. The CDR3 is 15 amino acids. From germline, CDR1 is MNHEY and CDR2 SVGAGI.

The rearrangement uses TRBV11-2 and TRBJ1-1, with 7 bases matching TRBD1. Germline trimming cut 5 bases from V and 2 bases from J; bases unmatched to any gene: 5. The CDR3 loop spans 14 amino acids. The germline CDR1 and CDR2 sequences are SGHAT and FQNNGV. The chain's CDR3 is CASSRTGGNTEAFF. The CDR3 region has the DNA TGTGCCAGCAGCCGGACAGGTGGCAACACTGAAGCTTTCTTT.

The rearrangement links TRBV5-1 to TRBJ1-5, with D uncertain. CDR1 SGHRS and CDR2 YFSETQ come from the germline V gene. This CDR3 is built from 13 residues. V was clipped by 3 bases and J by 6 bases, with 10 bases between them. CDR3 sequence (DNA): TGCGCCAGCAGCTCAAGCGGCGGTCAGCCCCAGCATTTT. This translates into CASSSSGGQPQHF.

V is TRBV3-1 (or the pseudogene TRBV3-2) and J is TRBJ2-5; a possible D gene is TRBD2 (6 bases). CDR3 size: 16 residues. The germline V gene encodes CDR1 LGHDT and CDR2 YNNKEL (reference sequence). Trimming pared 3 bases from V and 6 bases from J, leaving 20 bases between. CDR3 DNA: TGTGCCAGCAGCCAGGTGCAGACGTTGCGGGGAAAGACCCAGTACTTC. As protein: CASSQVQTLRGKTQYF.

CDR3 coding DNA: TGCGCCAGCAGCTTGGAACCTGAGGCCTATGGCTACACCTTC. Amino acid sequence: CASSLEPEAYGYTF. The genes are TRBV5-1 and TRBJ1-2; D remains ambiguous. The CDR3 covers 14 residues. With 0 bases removed from V and 4 bases from J, the gap between germline ends came to 10 bases. The germline V gene has CDR1 SGHRS and CDR2 YFSETQ.

This chain links TRBV5-5 with TRBJ1-6; 8 positions agree with TRBD1. CDR3 length: 15 residues. With V trimmed by 5 bases and J by 9 bases, 10 bases remained unmatched. Germline V lookup: CDR1 SGHKS, CDR2 YYEKEE (reference sequence). CDR3: CASSLQGAFSSPLHF. The CDR3 DNA sequence: TGTGCCAGCAGTCTTCAGGGGGCGTTTAGTTCACCCCTCCACTTT.

V is TRBV27 and J is TRBJ2-7, with TRBD2 as a possible D gene (6 bases). Trimming took off 8 bases at V and 4 bases at J, with 9 bases between the two ends. The CDR3 extends over 11 amino acids. Germline V lookup: CDR1 MNHEY, CDR2 SMNVEV (reference sequence). The CDR3 nucleotides read TGTGCCAGCCGTGCGGGGTACGAGCAGTACTTC. Translating it yields CASRAGYEQYF.

The gene calls are TRBV3-1 (or the pseudogene TRBV3-2) and TRBJ1-2; 7 bases match TRBD1. The germline CDR1 and CDR2 sequences are LGHDT and YNNKEL (reference sequence). There are 15 residues in the CDR3. With 3 bases clipped from V and 4 bases from J, the junction kept 8 bases outside the gene matches. The CDR3 loop is CASSHRQGGGYGYTF. The CDR3 DNA reads as TGTGCCAGCAGCCACAGACAGGGCGGTGGCTATGGCTACACCTTC.

The V and J genes are TRBV5-1 and TRBJ2-7, with D possibly being TRBD1 (5 bases). CDR1 and CDR2 (germline): SGHRS, YFSETQ. V gave up 0 bases and J gave up 3 bases, with 13 bases separating them. The CDR3 contains 15 residues. Written as DNA, the CDR3 is TGCGCCAGCAGCTTGGCCCAGGGCGGCCTCTACGAGCAGTACTTC. Translating gives CASSLAQGGLYEQYF.

Written as DNA, the CDR3 is TGTGCCAGCACCCCGACAGGGGAATACGAGCAGTACTTC. It encodes CASTPTGEYEQYF. The chain links TRBV6-6 to TRBJ2-7; 8 bases line up with TRBD1. The CDR3 runs to 13 residues. CDR1 is MNHNY, CDR2 SVGAGI, per germline (reference sequence). J lost 4 bases, V lost 7 bases, and 6 bases had no gene match.

V and J are TRBV28 and TRBJ1-2; 7 bases are a match to TRBD1. The length of the CDR3 is 13 residues. CDR1 is MDHEN, CDR2 SYDVKM, per germline. Unmatched junction bases numbered 4, after V lost 6 bases and J lost 3 bases. Here the CDR3 reads CASRSDRDYGYTF. CDR3 nucleotide sequence: TGTGCCAGCAGGTCCGACAGGGACTATGGCTACACCTTC.

The chain couples TRBV19 to TRBJ2-1; 10 positions match TRBD2. Trimming cost V 1 base and J 5 bases; bases outside gene matches: 5. The germline V gene encodes CDR1 LNHDA and CDR2 SQIVND (reference sequence). The CDR3 is 16 residues long. The CDR3 here is CASSIVAGLADNEQFF. In nucleotides, the CDR3 is TGTGCCAGTAGTATAGTAGCAGGACTAGCGGACAATGAGCAGTTCTTC.

The rearrangement links TRBV10-3 to TRBJ1-5; D gene uncertain. The CDR3 loop spans 16 amino acids. Deletions cut 0 bases from V and 1 base from J, with 10 bases between. Looked up from germline, CDR1 is ENHRY and CDR2 is SYGVKD. CDR3 residues: CAISESWEGSNQPQHF. The CDR3 bases are TGTGCCATCAGTGAGTCCTGGGAGGGAAGCAATCAGCCCCAGCATTTT.

This chain joins TRBV5-8 and TRBJ1-6; no reliable D call. Per the germline V gene, CDR1 is SGHTS and CDR2 is YDEGEE. The germline V and J ends were trimmed by 1 base and 6 bases, with 8 bases remaining between them. The CDR3 extends over 14 amino acids. The CDR3 DNA reads TGTGCCAGCAGCTTGAGAACGAGTAATTCACCCCTCCACTTT. Translated, it gives CASSLRTSNSPLHF.

This clone was counted a single time. The gene calls are TRBV4-1 and TRBJ2-1; no clear D gene. This CDR3 comprises 13 residues. Germline CDR1 and CDR2: MGHRA and YSYEKL. With 5 bases removed from V and 6 bases from J, the gap between germline ends came to 11 bases. The DNA for the CDR3 is TGCGCCAGCAGCTTGATTTTCGGCAATGAGCAGTTCTTC. It translates to CASSLIFGNEQFF.

The V and J genes are TRBV5-6 and TRBJ2-7; TRBD1 agrees at 9 bases. Germline values: CDR1 SGHDT, CDR2 YYEEEE. Trimming removed 5 bases from V and 2 bases from J; junction bases left unmatched: 5. The CDR3 extends over 14 amino acids. The CDR3 DNA reads as TGTGCCAGCAGGGGGACAGGGCGAACCTACGAGCAGTACTTC. Encoded protein: CASRGTGRTYEQYF. Full variable domain (rest looked up from reference TRBV5-6 and TRBJ2-7): DAGVTQSPTHLIKTRGQQVTLRCSPKSGHDTVSWYQQALGQGPQFIFQYYEEEERQRGNFPDRFSGHQFPNYSSELNVNALLLGDSALYLCASRGTGRTYEQYFGPGTRLTVT.

This clone has only one observation. This chain links TRBV6-2 or TRBV6-3 with TRBJ2-2, with TRBD2 identical over 11 bases. V was clipped by 5 bases and J by 4 bases; unmatched bases: 0. CDR1 MNHEY and CDR2 SVGEGT come from the germline V gene. There are 14 residues in the CDR3. The CDR3 sequence: CASSGTSGTGELFF. As DNA, the CDR3 is TGTGCCAGCAGTGGGACTAGCGGCACCGGGGAGCTGTTTTTT.

V usage is TRBV7-2 and J usage is TRBJ2-3; D might be TRBD2 (7 bases). This CDR3 is built from 16 residues. Trimming took off 4 bases at V and 6 bases at J, with 20 bases between the two ends. The germline V gene encodes CDR1 SGHTA and CDR2 FQGNSA. The DNA of the CDR3 is TGTGCCAGCAGCTCCGATGGGGGGGGGCCGGTGGATACGCAGTATTTT. Protein product: CASSSDGGGPVDTQYF.

The chain has TRBV7-2 and TRBJ2-5; 13 nucleotides align to TRBD2. The V segment lost 4 bases and the J segment 2 bases; nucleotides outside the gene matches: 7. The germline V gene has CDR1 SGHTA and CDR2 FQGNSA. This CDR3 contains 17 residues. CDR3 sequence reads: CASSSWVGLAGQETQYF. The CDR3 coding sequence is TGTGCCAGCAGCTCATGGGTGGGACTAGCGGGGCAAGAGACCCAGTACTTC.

This sequence joins TRBV25-1 and TRBJ1-6, with D perhaps TRBD1 (6 bases). CDR3 length: 16 residues. Germline V CDR1 and CDR2: MGHDK, SYGVNS. With 0 bases removed from V and 9 bases from J, the gap between germline ends came to 15 bases. DNA for the CDR3: TGTGCCAGCAGTGAATACGGCAGGGGTAGGGGTTCACCCCTCCACTTT. Translating gives CASSEYGRGRGSPLHF. Together with reference TRBV25-1 and TRBJ1-6, the CDR3 gives the full variable domain: EADIYQTPRYLVIGTGKKITLECSQTMGHDKMYWYQQDPGMELHLIHYSYGVNSTEKGDLSSESTVSRIRTEHFPLTLESARPSHTSQYLCASSEYGRGRGSPLHFGNGTRLTVT.

The rearrangement joins TRBV28 to TRBJ2-7; 8 bases fit TRBD2. The J segment lost 2 bases and the V segment lost 6 bases, leaving 12 bases of the junction unmatched. Germline V CDR1 and CDR2: MDHEN, SYDVKM. This CDR3 has 16 amino acids. As DNA, the CDR3 is TGTGCCAGCAGGCGTGATACCGGGACTAGGACCTACGAGCAGTACTTC. Translating gives CASRRDTGTRTYEQYF.

J is TRBJ2-6 and V is TRBV10-1; unclear D gene. V dropped 3 bases and J dropped 4 bases, with 10 bases sitting between them. This CDR3 comprises 15 residues. CDR1 and CDR2 from the germline V gene are WNHNN and SYGVQD (reference sequence). CDR3 bases: TGCGCCAGCAGTGATGCAGGTGGAGGGGCCAACGTCCTGACTTTC. Its protein is CASSDAGGGANVLTF.

V usage is TRBV29-1 and J usage is TRBJ2-5; the D is unclear. Germline CDR1 reads SQVTM; CDR2 reads ANQGSEA. The CDR3 loop spans 11 amino acids. V lost 5 bases and J lost 5, with 9 bases in between. CDR3 loop: CSVLVRETQYF. For the CDR3, the DNA is TGCAGCGTTCTGGTGAGGGAGACCCAGTACTTC.

The chain has TRBV5-5 and TRBJ1-1; D is possibly TRBD1 (5 bases). With 0 bases removed from V and 4 bases from J, the gap between germline ends came to 10 bases. Germline lookup yields CDR1 SGHKS and CDR2 YYEKEE (reference sequence). This CDR3 spans 14 amino acids. The CDR3 reads CASSLARGGTEAFF. In nucleotides, the CDR3 is TGTGCCAGCAGCTTGGCCCGCGGGGGCACTGAAGCTTTCTTT.

The rearrangement uses TRBV6-6 and TRBJ1-2, with a tentative D call TRBD1 (6 bases). Germline loops: CDR1 MNHNY, CDR2 SVGAGI (reference sequence). V shed 8 bases and J shed 2 bases, with 9 bases lying between them. This CDR3 has 12 residues. The CDR3 nucleotides are TGTGCCAGCCTGGACAGAAACTATGGCTACACCTTC. Its protein is CASLDRNYGYTF.

Only one count was recorded for this clone. The chain uses TRBV6-5 and TRBJ2-3; D is ambiguous. Trimming took 0 bases from V and 9 from J, leaving 16 bases between them. CDR3 length: 15 residues. Germline loops: CDR1 MNHEY, CDR2 SVGAGI. For the CDR3, the DNA is TGTGCCAGCAGTTACTCGACTGGATCTACTACCACGCAGTATTTT. Translating it yields CASSYSTGSTTTQYF.